Sequencing of this T cell receptor (beta chain) was carried out in a study of patients and donors after allogeneic stem cell transplantation (dated by TCRdb to 2020 to 2022). Library preparation used RT-PCR. Sequencing used a NextSeq 550. TCRdb itself trimmed the public reads at Q25 with fastp, ran MiXCR and retained productive beta chains. Entries are consolidated by CDR3 protein sequence, retaining the most common genes and DNA. This sample lists approximately 170,000 distinct CDR3 sequences; approximately 24% were detected once. Jointly, the top ten make up roughly 25% of the sample. Note on this clonotype: Its cognate antigen has yet to be identified. Base qualities are missing; no much larger clone stands one base away.

The germline V gene provides CDR1 MDHEN and CDR2 SYDVKM. V is shortened by 6 bases, J by 1 base, and the region joining them spans 13 bases. Reading from cysteine to phenylalanine, the CDR3 counts 16 amino acids. Only the CDR3 part of the read is kept: 48 bases, read in frame from the first base. The clonotype was recovered from a human donor who was either an allogeneic HSCT recipient or a stem cell or donor lymphocyte infusion donor (not recorded which). It is not recorded whose cells these are; they may come from a transplant donor. Sequenced input: blood, either unsorted or a sorted T cell fraction (not recorded which). The chain is assembled from TRBV28 and TRBJ2-6; no confident D gene assignment can be made. The nucleotide sequence reads as follows: TGTGCCAGCAGCCTCCTACGGGTATCTGGGGCCAACGTCCTGACTTTC. This encodes CASSLLRVSGANVLTF.